The next 8 T cell receptor beta chains were all read from a single sample in a study of blood T cell repertoires in COVID-19. Generated by immunoSEQ multiplex PCR, the TCRdb table keeps only in-frame clones and is missing some. In the table there are approximately 200,000 clones, about four fifths of which are singletons. Source material: PBMCs or T cells enriched from blood (not recorded which). These receptors were taken from a middle-aged man who had recovered from COVID-19.

This rearrangement joins TRBV5-1 to TRBJ2-5; 8 bases map to TRBD1. The CDR3 has 15 amino acids. The V gene end was trimmed by 3 bases and the J gene end by 3 bases; junction bases not matched to a gene: 7. The germline CDR1 and CDR2 sequences are SGHRS and YFSETQ. CDR3 residues: CASSSGQGWKETQYF. The CDR3 region has the DNA TGCGCCAGCAGCTCCGGACAGGGTTGGAAAGAGACCCAGTACTTC.

J is TRBJ2-5 and V is TRBV6-2 or TRBV6-3, with 12 bases lining up with TRBD2. Losses at the gene ends were 0 bases for V and 5 bases for J; bases not matched to a gene: 10. The germline gives CDR1 MNHEY, CDR2 SVGEGT. CDR3 length: 18 residues. The chain's CDR3 is CASSYSLLAGGPRETQYF. CDR3 DNA: TGTGCCAGCAGTTACTCTCTTCTAGCGGGGGGGCCGCGGGAGACCCAGTACTTC.

The rearrangement joins TRBV14 to TRBJ1-2, with D tentatively TRBD1 (5 bases). The CDR3 sequence is 14 residues long. Trimming removed 0 bases at V and 5 bases at J, with 10 bases between. Germline-derived CDR1 and CDR2 are SGHDN and FVKESK. CDR3 loop: CASSQDTKGYGYTF. CDR3 coding DNA: TGTGCCAGCAGCCAAGACACGAAGGGGTATGGCTACACCTTC.

The chain recombines TRBV10-3 with TRBJ1-4; D ambiguous. CDR3 length equals 12 residues. V was trimmed by 2 bases and J by 8 bases, leaving 6 bases between them. Germline V gene sequence: CDR1 ENHRY, CDR2 SYGVKD. CDR3 nucleotide sequence: TGTGCCATCAGTGAGATGGGCGAAAAACTGTTTTTT. This codes for CAISEMGEKLFF.

The chain employs TRBV5-1 and TRBJ2-3, with TRBD1 identical over 7 bases. With V trimmed by 0 bases and J by 4 bases, 14 bases remained unmatched. CDR1 is SGHRS, CDR2 YFSETQ, per germline. The CDR3 consists of 18 residues. CDR3 nucleotide sequence: TGCGCCAGCAGCTTGGAACCTCTACAGGGGCGAGGTGCAGATACGCAGTATTTT. Encoded protein: CASSLEPLQGRGADTQYF.

The chain is built from TRBV7-2 and TRBJ2-1; 12 bases agree with TRBD2. The CDR3 extends over 16 amino acids. V dropped 1 base and J dropped 9; count of bases not matched to a gene: 7. CDR1 and CDR2 (germline): SGHTA, FQGNSA. This chain's CDR3 is CASSLDGTSGRGEQFF. CDR3 nucleotide sequence: TGTGCCAGCAGCTTAGACGGGACTAGCGGGCGCGGTGAGCAGTTCTTC.

The rearrangement uses TRBV7-9 and TRBJ2-2, with TRBD2 as a possible D gene (6 bases). V lost 5 bases, J lost 1 base, and 14 bases lay in between. This CDR3 has 16 residues. CDR1 is SEHNR, CDR2 FQNEAQ, per germline (reference sequence). The DNA of the CDR3 is TGTGCCAGCAGCCCGAAAGGGACTGAGAACACCGGGGAGCTGTTTTTT. Protein sequence: CASSPKGTENTGELFF.

The CDR3 sequence: CASSVIPGLAVNEQFF. In nucleotides, the CDR3 is TGTGCCAGTAGTGTAATCCCGGGACTAGCGGTCAATGAGCAGTTCTTC. This chain links TRBV19 with TRBJ2-1, with 11 bases matching TRBD2. CDR3 size: 16 residues. Per germline, CDR1 LNHDA and CDR2 SQIVND (reference sequence). With V trimmed by 5 bases and J by 6 bases, 9 bases remained unmatched.